This T cell receptor (beta chain) was observed in a study of T cells in women clearing cervical HPV infection. In the study overall: No precancer developed; the control's incident HPV16 infection cleared within 12 months.

A word on this clone: The observed sequence ends 3 residues before the CDR3 terminus, with the missing tail filled in from the germline J gene.

The CDR3 covers 14 residues. The germline gives CDR1 MNHNS, CDR2 SASEGT. Deletions cut 3 bases from V and 6 bases from J, with 11 bases between. Clones were read by immunoSEQ multiplex PCR, and TCRdb kept only the in-frame ones, dropping some. Its listing shows roughly 40,000 clones. This receptor was taken from a woman between 18 and 69 years old with a cervical HPV16 infection that either progressed to CIN3+ or cleared (not recorded which). The chain joins TRBV6-1 to TRBJ2-2, with D tentatively TRBD1 (6 bases). Sequencing was carried out using blood buffy coat. This chain's CDR3 is CASSDGDKPGELFF. Incomplete CDR3 DNA: TGTGCCAGCAGTGACGGGGACAAACCCGGGGAG.